This T cell receptor beta chain was identified during a study of blood T cells in healthy people across ages. Then a second PCR, running about 7 to 11 cycles, was carried out with a sample-barcoded 5' primer and a J-beta primer mix. A single record per CDR3 protein comes from TCRdb applying MiXCR to the 5' RACE reads. The repertoire holds roughly 800,000 distinct CDR3 sequences, more than 25% seen once, with 3% in the top ten. The CDR3 totals 15 residues. With 2 bases removed from V and 0 bases from J, the gap between germline ends came to 9 bases. The germline CDR1 and CDR2 sequences are SGDLS and YYNGEE. This sample also appeared in a second study, on T cells of mothers and their children. This second study notes: In each mother, TCR beta CDR3 reads exceeded 10 million; in each child, they numbered around 3 million. The shaping of TCR recombination output by thymic selection is similar in related and unrelated pairs. Related pairs of mothers and children showed slightly higher, non-significant overlap versus unrelated pairs.

The rearrangement links TRBV9 to TRBJ1-3; D ambiguous. The TCR was taken from a boy aged 10-17 years in good health. The material sequenced was blood. CDR3 amino acids: CASSVGGDSGNTIYF. In nucleotides, the CDR3 is TGTGCCAGCAGCGTTGGCGGGGACTCTGGAAACACCATATATTTT.